The 29 T cell receptor beta chains presented below share a single source sample, sequenced in a study of regulatory T cells in long-lasting Graves disease. CDR3-region Arm-PCR and iRepertoire HTBI primers produced the TCR beta libraries. TCRdb independently ran MiXCR on the multiplex PCR reads; one entry per CDR3 protein. This sample carries 350,000 to 400,000 distinct CDR3 sequences, 15% to 20% of them seen once, and the ten largest clones take 20% to 25%. Specified time point: newly diagnosed GD, antithyroid drugs for less than 3 months. Researchers made the TCR library from RNA that was extracted from PBMCs. A further study also used this sample, focusing on T cells in Graves' hyperthyroidism and ophthalmopathy.

This specimen was peripheral blood mononuclear cells (PBMCs), taken at new diagnosis, from a patient treated with antithyroid drugs. Receptors were obtained from a woman aged 18-30 years with Graves disease.

This clonotype was detected many times. The chain employs TRBV5-1 and TRBJ1-4; no clear D gene. V was shortened by 3 bases and J by 3 bases, with 6 bases between the two germline ends. Per germline, CDR1 SGHRS and CDR2 YFSETQ. The CDR3 totals 13 residues. The CDR3 bases are TGCGCCAGCAGCTGGAGCTCTAATGAAAAACTGTTTTTT. The encoded protein is CASSWSSNEKLFF.

This clonotype was detected a few times. This sequence joins TRBV20-1 and TRBJ2-2, with TRBD2 matching 13 bases. V was pared by 4 bases and J by 1 base, with 9 bases of the junction left unmatched. From germline, CDR1 is DFQATT and CDR2 SNEGSKA (reference sequence). CDR3 length: 18 amino acids. The CDR3 nucleotides are TGCAGTGCTAAGAGACTAGCGGGGGGTCTTGTGAACACCGGGGAGCTGTTTTTT. Residues: CSAKRLAGGLVNTGELFF.

This clonotype occurred many times. This chain uses TRBV6-2 or TRBV6-3 with TRBJ1-5; D gene ambiguous. Trimming removed 8 bases from V and 0 bases from J, with 5 bases in between. Germline-derived CDR1 and CDR2 are MNHEY and SVGEGT. This CDR3 comprises 12 residues. CDR3 DNA sequence: TGTGCCAGCGGGGATAGCAATCAGCCCCAGCATTTT. Amino acid sequence: CASGDSNQPQHF.

There are many counts of this clonotype. This chain connects TRBV7-9 to TRBJ2-4, with TRBD1 as a possible D gene (6 bases). This CDR3 region has 16 residues. V was cut by 4 bases and J by 7 bases, with 20 bases left in between. The germline CDR1 and CDR2 sequences are SEHNR and FQNEAQ (reference sequence). This chain's CDR3 is CASSSYRGGWGNIQYF. CDR3 sequence (DNA): TGTGCCAGCAGCTCCTACAGAGGGGGTTGGGGGAACATTCAGTACTTC.

The CDR3 DNA sequence: TGTGCCACCGGGATGGCAGGGGTTGGCTACACCTTC. This encodes CATGMAGVGYTF. The chain employs TRBV5-4 and TRBJ1-2; weak D call: TRBD1 (6 bases). The CDR3 is 12 amino acids. Deletions cut 9 bases from V and 7 bases from J, with 16 bases between. CDR1 is SGHNT, CDR2 YYREEE, per germline (reference sequence).

This clonotype was seen at least ten times. J is TRBJ2-1 and V is TRBV9; possibly TRBD1 or TRBD2 for D (6 bases each). This CDR3 has 15 amino acids. V lost 0 bases and J 8 bases, leaving 15 bases between the germline ends. From germline, CDR1 is SGDLS and CDR2 YYNGEE. The CDR3: CASSVGGAKEDEQFF. In DNA form, the CDR3 reads TGTGCCAGCAGCGTAGGGGGGGCCAAAGAGGATGAGCAGTTCTTC. Full variable domain (outside the CDR3, taken from reference TRBV9 and TRBJ2-1): DSGVTQTPKHLITATGQRVTLRCSPRSGDLSVYWYQQSLDQGLQFLIQYYNGEERAKGNILERFSAQQFPDLHSELNLSSLELGDSALYFCASSVGGAKEDEQFFGPGTRLTVL.

About this clonotype itself: The final CDR3 position lacks the conserved phenylalanine or tryptophan, pointing to a likely read error. This chain uses TRBV4-1 with TRBJ2-7; D possibly corresponds to TRBD1 (7 bases). The V gene lost 1 base and the J gene lost 4 bases, with 17 bases spanning the gap. The germline gives CDR1 MGHRA, CDR2 YSYEKL. CDR3 length equals 16 residues. Here the CDR3 reads CASSQVAGTAPYEQYS. As DNA, the CDR3 is TGCGCCAGCAGCCAAGTGGCGGGGACAGCACCTTACGAGCAGTACTCC.

This clonotype was seen ten or more times. The V gene is TRBV11-2, the J gene TRBJ2-1; 12 bases map to TRBD2. The V gene's germline CDR1 is SGHAT and CDR2 FQNNGV. CDR3 length: 15 amino acids. The V and J ends lost 4 bases and 6 bases, in that order; junction bases with no gene match: 4. The CDR3 sequence: CASSSSGGGVNEQFF. The CDR3 DNA follows: TGTGCCAGCAGCTCTAGCGGGGGGGGGGTCAATGAGCAGTTCTTC.

In its sample, this clonotype was seen many times. CDR3 amino acids: CSAREQGRGGNQPQHF. In DNA form, the CDR3 reads TGCAGTGCTAGGGAACAGGGGAGAGGCGGCAATCAGCCCCAGCATTTT. The V gene is TRBV20-1, the J gene TRBJ1-5; TRBD1 matches 7 bases. V lost 3 bases to trimming and J lost 2 bases; unmatched junction nucleotides: 10. This CDR3 is built from 16 residues. The germline V gene encodes CDR1 DFQATT and CDR2 SNEGSKA (reference sequence).

This clonotype was observed at least ten times. CDR3 protein: CASSLDSRANYGYTF. The DNA of the CDR3 is TGTGCCAGCAGCTTAGATTCGAGAGCTAACTATGGCTACACCTTC. The chain combines TRBV7-2 with TRBJ1-2; D ambiguous. V lost 1 base, J lost 0 bases, and 9 bases lay in between. This CDR3 has 15 amino acids. Germline V gene data show CDR1 as SGHTA and CDR2 as FQGNSA.

This clonotype has just a few counts. The chain employs TRBV20-1 and TRBJ1-6; D uncertain. V shed 5 bases and J shed 0 bases, with 8 bases lying between them. Germline values: CDR1 DFQATT, CDR2 SNEGSKA (reference sequence). This CDR3 has 14 residues. The CDR3 reads CSAPASSYNSPLHF. The CDR3 DNA follows: TGCAGTGCTCCTGCGAGCTCCTATAATTCACCCCTCCACTTT.

This clonotype was detected ten times or more. The chain employs TRBV7-9 and TRBJ1-1; D is ambiguous. CDR3 length equals 15 residues. Germline V gene data show CDR1 as SEHNR and CDR2 as FQNEAQ (reference sequence). Trimming cost V 8 bases and J 0 bases, with 16 bases left between them. For the CDR3, the DNA is TGTGCCAGCGGTGGCCAAGCAGATATGAACACTGAAGCTTTCTTT. It yields the protein CASGGQADMNTEAFF.

The sample holds a few counts of this clonotype. The chain employs TRBV6-1 and TRBJ2-5; 7 nucleotides match TRBD2. Germline V gives CDR1 MNHNS, CDR2 SASEGT. The CDR3 length is 14 residues. The J segment lost 2 bases and the V segment lost 6 bases, leaving 6 bases of the junction unmatched. Written as DNA, the CDR3 is TGTGCCAGCAGGGCGGGAGCGGGTCAAGAGACCCAGTACTTC. Amino acid sequence: CASRAGAGQETQYF.

This clonotype was observed at least ten times. This chain connects TRBV29-1 to TRBJ2-7; 8 nucleotides agree with TRBD2. This CDR3 has 15 amino acids. V was clipped by 0 bases and J by 2 bases; unmatched bases: 6. CDR1 and CDR2 from the germline V gene are SQVTM and ANQGSEA. CDR3 sequence (DNA): TGCAGCGTTGAAGAAGTAGGAGCGGGGGCCTACGAGCAGTACTTC. It codes for CSVEEVGAGAYEQYF.

The chain uses TRBV11-2 and TRBJ2-7; TRBD1 matches at 7 bases. This CDR3 is 14 amino acids long. Trimming took 3 bases from V and 6 from J; bases not matched to a gene: 8. Germline CDR1 is SGHAT and CDR2 is FQNNGV. The CDR3 DNA reads TGTGCCAGCAGCTTTGGGACAGTCAGTTCCGAGCAGTACTTC. As protein: CASSFGTVSSEQYF.

This clonotype was recorded many times. The genes are TRBV13 and TRBJ2-7; D might be TRBD1 or TRBD2, each matching 5 bases. The ends were cut back, 3 bases at V and 2 bases at J, with 14 bases in the middle. The CDR3 length is 15 residues. The germline gives CDR1 PRHDT, CDR2 FYEKMQ (reference sequence). The CDR3 loop is CASSFRFGAPYEQYF. DNA of the CDR3: TGTGCCAGCAGCTTCAGATTCGGGGCCCCCTACGAGCAGTACTTC.

This clonotype was seen repeatedly, ten times or more. V and J are TRBV11-1 and TRBJ2-5; D remains unclear. CDR1 and CDR2 (germline): SGHAT, FQDESV (reference sequence). V gave up 1 base and J gave up 5 bases, with 11 bases separating them. The CDR3 consists of 14 residues. This CDR3 reads CASSLGSGPETQYF. CDR3 nucleotide sequence: TGTGCCAGCAGCTTAGGATCTGGGCCGGAGACCCAGTACTTC. Drawing the rest from reference TRBV11-1 and TRBJ2-5, the complete variable domain is EAEVAQSPRYKITEKSQAVAFWCDPISGHATLYWYRQILGQGPELLVQFQDESVVDDSQLPKDRFSAERLKGVDSTLKIQPAELGDSAMYLCASSLGSGPETQYFGPGTRLLVL.

This clonotype was seen repeatedly, ten times or more. The chain couples TRBV10-2 to TRBJ2-5; the D gene is possibly TRBD2 (6 bases). Trimming shortened V by 2 bases and J by 3 bases, and 16 bases separated the two germline ends. Germline values: CDR1 WSHSY, CDR2 SAAADI. The CDR3 runs to 16 residues. DNA of the CDR3: TGCGCCAGCAGTGAGCCCTTGGGCGGGGACGAAGAGACCCAGTACTTC. Translating it yields CASSEPLGGDEETQYF.

The rearrangement links TRBV15 to TRBJ2-1; TRBD2 matches 7 bases. From germline, CDR1 is LNHNV and CDR2 YYDKDF (reference sequence). The CDR3 sequence is 19 residues long. After removal of 1 base from V and 6 bases from J, the junction contained 18 bases not matched to a gene. CDR3 nucleotide sequence: TGTGCCACCAGCAGAGCACCTCGTTTTGCGGGGGACTATTTCAATGAGCAGTTCTTC. Its translation is CATSRAPRFAGDYFNEQFF.

In the case of this clonotype: Given a much more abundant clone one base away, this may be a read error. The V call is TRBV18, the J call TRBJ1-5; tentative D call: TRBD1 (5 bases). The CDR3 has 16 residues. Looked up from germline, CDR1 is KGHSH and CDR2 is LQKENI. Between the trimmed V and J ends, which lost 6 bases and 5 bases, there was a span of 20 bases. CDR3 sequence reads: CASSLTGAPGYQPQHF. DNA for the CDR3: TGTGCCAGCTCGCTTACCGGGGCGCCTGGTTATCAGCCCCAGCATTTT.

On this clonotype: Just one base apart from a much larger clone, this may be a read error. The genes are TRBV6-1 and TRBJ2-1; D is unclear. V was pared by 9 bases and J by 2 bases, with 17 bases between. Looked up from germline, CDR1 is MNHNS and CDR2 is SASEGT. The CDR3 sequence is 15 residues long. CDR3 DNA: TGTGCCAGGCTATCCGAGACACCACCCTACAATGAGCAGTTCTTC. This translates into CARLSETPPYNEQFF.

There are a few counts of this clonotype. This rearrangement joins TRBV24-1 to TRBJ2-2; possible D gene TRBD2, 5 bases. The CDR3 is made up of 12 amino acids. The V end lost 4 bases, the J end lost 7 bases, and 6 bases lay between the germline ends. Germline assignment: CDR1 KGHDR and CDR2 SFDVKD. The CDR3 loop reads CATSDGVGELFF. The CDR3, as DNA: TGTGCCACCAGTGACGGGGTCGGGGAGCTGTTTTTT.

The CDR3 protein is CASSLPGQGLYSNQPQHF. CDR3 nucleotide sequence: TGTGCCAGCAGTTTACCGGGACAGGGCCTCTATAGCAATCAGCCCCAGCATTTT. The rearrangement uses TRBV6-5 and TRBJ1-5, with 9 bases lining up with TRBD1. CDR1 and CDR2 (germline): MNHEY, SVGAGI. V lost 4 bases to trimming and J lost 0 bases; unmatched junction nucleotides: 10. There are 18 residues in the CDR3.

This clonotype was observed many times. This chain joins TRBV3-1 and TRBJ2-2; D is unclear. The germline CDR1 and CDR2 sequences are LGHDT and YNNKEL (reference sequence). The CDR3 is 14 amino acids. V gave up 4 bases and J gave up 5 bases, with 11 bases separating them. The CDR3, as DNA: TGTGCCAGCAGCCCTCAGAGCGAGACCGGGGAGCTGTTTTTT. The encoded protein is CASSPQSETGELFF.

On this clonotype itself: This clone may be a read error of a much larger clone one base away. The chain joins TRBV20-1 to TRBJ2-7; 8 bases line up with TRBD2. Germline-derived CDR1 and CDR2 are DFQATT and SNEGSKA (reference sequence). The CDR3 spans 13 residues. The V segment lost 5 bases and the J segment 3 bases; nucleotides outside the gene matches: 6. CDR3: CSAGRGGLYEQYF. The CDR3 DNA reads as TGCAGTGCTGGTCGGGGGGGGCTCTACGAGCAGTACTTC.

This clonotype was counted at least ten times. An end of the junction differs from the germline gene, which may be a read error. This chain connects TRBV7-7 to TRBJ2-3; TRBD2 might be the D (6 bases). This CDR3 has 16 amino acids. Germline assignment: CDR1 SSHAT and CDR2 FNYEAQ (reference sequence). DNA for the CDR3: TGTGCTAGCAGTCCTGGGGGGAATCGGGGCACAGATACGCAGTATTTT. Amino acid sequence: CASSPGGNRGTDTQYF.

The rearrangement uses TRBV19 and TRBJ2-3, with 7 bases that match TRBD1. Germline CDR1 is LNHDA and CDR2 is SQIVND (reference sequence). After removal of 5 bases from V and 4 bases from J, the junction contained 9 bases not matched to a gene. The CDR3 sequence is 15 residues long. In DNA, the CDR3 is TGTGCCAGTAGTGCGGCCCTAAGGGGGCCAGATACGCAGTATTTT. Translating gives CASSAALRGPDTQYF. Together with reference TRBV19 and TRBJ2-3, the CDR3 gives the full variable domain: DGGITQSPKYLFRKEGQNVTLSCEQNLNHDAMYWYRQDPGQGLRLIYYSQIVNDFQKGDIAEGYSVSREKKESFPLTVTSAQKNPTAFYLCASSAALRGPDTQYFGPGTRLTVL.

The J gene is TRBJ2-7, the V gene TRBV20-1; 12 bases are a match to TRBD2. Germline V lookup: CDR1 DFQATT, CDR2 SNEGSKA (reference sequence). V trimming: 5 bases; J trimming: 6 bases; junction bases outside the gene matches: 11. This CDR3 region has 15 residues. The CDR3: CSARPKTSGRSEQYF. CDR3 DNA: TGCAGTGCTCGACCCAAGACTAGCGGGAGAAGCGAGCAGTACTTC.

This clonotype was counted ten times or more. At one boundary the junction diverges from the germline segment, which might be a read error. This chain links TRBV6-1 with TRBJ2-7; the D gene could be TRBD1 or TRBD2 (5 bases each). This CDR3 contains 12 residues. Germline V lookup: CDR1 MNHNS, CDR2 SASEGT. CDR3 amino acids: CATSDGGYEQYF. Written as DNA, the CDR3 is TGTGCCACCAGTGATGGGGGATACGAGCAGTACTTC.